The clone carrying this TCR beta chain appeared a single time. This sample was taken from a study of blood T cell repertoires in COVID-19. About the study: Researchers got acute and convalescent COVID-19 samples from the United States, Italy and Spain. The analysed material was cDNA or gDNA that came from T cells, B-cell-depleted T cells, or PBMCs.

Measured with immunoSEQ multiplex PCR; TCRdb has only the in-frame clones, and not every one. The sample yields hundreds of thousands of clones, roughly four fifths seen once. CDR3 size: 17 residues. Trimming pared 3 bases from V and 1 base from J, leaving 16 bases between. The germline V gene has CDR1 LNHDA and CDR2 SQIVND (reference sequence). The material sequenced was peripheral blood. This clonotype was obtained from a middle-aged woman with active or convalescent COVID-19. V is TRBV19 and J is TRBJ2-4, with D possibly matching TRBD2 (5 bases). The CDR3 reads CASSIGGGGYAKNIQYF. The CDR3 nucleotides are TGTGCCAGTAGTATCGGTGGTGGAGGTTACGCCAAAAACATTCAGTACTTC.